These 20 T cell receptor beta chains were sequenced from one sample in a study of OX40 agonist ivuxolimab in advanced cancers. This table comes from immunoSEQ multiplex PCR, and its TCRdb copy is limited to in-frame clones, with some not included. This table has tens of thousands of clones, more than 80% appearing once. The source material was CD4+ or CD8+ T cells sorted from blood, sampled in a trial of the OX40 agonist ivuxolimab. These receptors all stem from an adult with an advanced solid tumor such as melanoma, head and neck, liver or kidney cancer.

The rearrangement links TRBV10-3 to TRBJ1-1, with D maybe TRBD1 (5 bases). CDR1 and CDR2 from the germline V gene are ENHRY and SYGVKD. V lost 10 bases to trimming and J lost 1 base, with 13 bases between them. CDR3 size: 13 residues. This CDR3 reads CATRGGGNTEAFF. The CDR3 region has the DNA TGTGCCACGCGCGGGGGAGGGAACACTGAAGCTTTCTTT.

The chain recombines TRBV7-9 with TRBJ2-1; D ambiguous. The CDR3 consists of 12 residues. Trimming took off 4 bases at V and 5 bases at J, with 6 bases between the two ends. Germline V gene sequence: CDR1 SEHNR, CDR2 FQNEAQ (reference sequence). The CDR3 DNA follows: TGTGCCAGCAGCTGGGGTAACAATGAGCAGTTCTTC. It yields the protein CASSWGNNEQFF.

CDR3 DNA sequence: TGTGCCAGCAGTTACGCGGAGACGGACACCATATATTTT. This encodes CASSYAETDTIYF. The V gene is TRBV6-6, the J gene TRBJ1-3; D is unresolved. Deletions cut 2 bases from V and 8 bases from J, with 10 bases between. Looked up from germline, CDR1 is MNHNY and CDR2 is SVGAGI (reference sequence). The CDR3 is made up of 13 amino acids.

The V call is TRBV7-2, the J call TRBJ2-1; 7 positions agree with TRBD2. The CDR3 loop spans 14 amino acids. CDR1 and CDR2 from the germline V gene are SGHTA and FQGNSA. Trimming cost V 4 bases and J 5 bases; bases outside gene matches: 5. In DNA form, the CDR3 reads TGTGCCAGCAGCTCCCCGCGGGGGAACAATGAGCAGTTCTTC. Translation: CASSSPRGNNEQFF.

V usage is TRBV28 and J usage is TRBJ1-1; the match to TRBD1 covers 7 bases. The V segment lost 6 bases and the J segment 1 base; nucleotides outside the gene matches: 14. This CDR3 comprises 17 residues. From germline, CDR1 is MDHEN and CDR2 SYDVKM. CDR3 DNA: TGTGCCAGCAGAACAGGGGCCCTAGCCTTGGGGAACACTGAAGCTTTCTTT. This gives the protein CASRTGALALGNTEAFF.

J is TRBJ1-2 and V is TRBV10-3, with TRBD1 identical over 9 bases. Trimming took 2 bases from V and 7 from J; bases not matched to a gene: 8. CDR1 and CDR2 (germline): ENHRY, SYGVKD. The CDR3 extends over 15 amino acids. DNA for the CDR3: TGTGCCATCAGTGAGCACAGGGGGCCTAGTAGTGGCTACACCTTC. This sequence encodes CAISEHRGPSSGYTF.

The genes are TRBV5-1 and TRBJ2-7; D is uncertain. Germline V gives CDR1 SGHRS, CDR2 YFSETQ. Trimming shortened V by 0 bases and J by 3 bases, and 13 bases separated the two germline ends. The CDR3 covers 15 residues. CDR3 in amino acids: CASSLEWQSFYEQYF. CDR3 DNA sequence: TGCGCCAGCAGCTTGGAGTGGCAGAGCTTCTACGAGCAGTACTTC. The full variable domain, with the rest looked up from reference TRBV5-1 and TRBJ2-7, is KAGVTQTPRYLIKTRGQQVTLSCSPISGHRSVSWYQQTPGQGLQFLFEYFSETQRNKGNFPGRFSGRQFSNSRSEMNVSTLELGDSALYLCASSLEWQSFYEQYFGPGTRLTVT.

CDR3 sequence: CASSMWTSGSGASPDTQYF. DNA of the CDR3: TGTGCCAGTAGTATGTGGACTAGCGGGAGTGGCGCTTCGCCGGATACGCAGTATTTT. The rearrangement links TRBV19 to TRBJ2-3, with 13 bases identical to TRBD2. The CDR3 runs 19 residues. In germline, CDR1 is LNHDA, CDR2 SQIVND (reference sequence). V gave up 3 bases and J gave up 6 bases; unmatched junction bases: 15. The full variable domain, with the rest looked up from reference TRBV19 and TRBJ2-3, is DGGITQSPKYLFRKEGQNVTLSCEQNLNHDAMYWYRQDPGQGLRLIYYSQIVNDFQKGDIAEGYSVSREKKESFPLTVTSAQKNPTAFYLCASSMWTSGSGASPDTQYFGPGTRLTVL.

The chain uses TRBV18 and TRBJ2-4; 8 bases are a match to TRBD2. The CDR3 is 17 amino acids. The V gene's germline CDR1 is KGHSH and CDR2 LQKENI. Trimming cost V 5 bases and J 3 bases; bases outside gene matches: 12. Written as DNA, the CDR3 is TGTGCCAGCTCAGCGATACTAGCGGAAGGGGACAAAAACATTCAGTACTTC. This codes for CASSAILAEGDKNIQYF. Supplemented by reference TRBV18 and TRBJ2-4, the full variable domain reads NAGVMQNPRHLVRRRGQEARLRCSPMKGHSHVYWYRQLPEEGLKFMVYLQKENIIDESGMPKERFSAEFPKEGPSILRIQQVVRGDSAAYFCASSAILAEGDKNIQYFGAGTRLSVL.

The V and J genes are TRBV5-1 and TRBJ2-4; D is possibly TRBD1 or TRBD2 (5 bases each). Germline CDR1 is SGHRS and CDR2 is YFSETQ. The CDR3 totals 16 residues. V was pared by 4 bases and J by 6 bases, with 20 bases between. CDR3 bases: TGCGCCAGCAGCCTAGCCGGGACGGATTTGGGAAACATTCAGTACTTC. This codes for CASSLAGTDLGNIQYF.

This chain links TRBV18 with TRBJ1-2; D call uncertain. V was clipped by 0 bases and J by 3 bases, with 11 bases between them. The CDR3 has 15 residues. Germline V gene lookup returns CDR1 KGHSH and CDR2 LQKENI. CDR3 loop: CASSPPLPWDYGYTF. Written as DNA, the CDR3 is TGTGCCAGCTCACCACCGCTACCCTGGGACTATGGCTACACCTTC. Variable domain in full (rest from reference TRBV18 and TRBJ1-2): NAGVMQNPRHLVRRRGQEARLRCSPMKGHSHVYWYRQLPEEGLKFMVYLQKENIIDESGMPKERFSAEFPKEGPSILRIQQVVRGDSAAYFCASSPPLPWDYGYTFGSGTRLTVV.

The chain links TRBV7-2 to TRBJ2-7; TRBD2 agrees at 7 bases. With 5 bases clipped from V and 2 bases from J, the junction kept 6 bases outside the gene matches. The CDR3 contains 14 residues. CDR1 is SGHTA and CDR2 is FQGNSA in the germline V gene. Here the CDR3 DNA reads TGTGCCAGCAGCCTGACAGCGGGACCCTACGAGCAGTACTTC. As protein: CASSLTAGPYEQYF.

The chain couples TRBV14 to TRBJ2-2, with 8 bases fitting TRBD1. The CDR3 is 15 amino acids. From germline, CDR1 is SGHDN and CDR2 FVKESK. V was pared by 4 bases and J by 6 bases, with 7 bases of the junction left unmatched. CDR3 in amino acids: CASSLGTGVPGELFF. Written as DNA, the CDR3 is TGTGCCAGCAGCCTCGGGACAGGAGTCCCCGGGGAGCTGTTTTTT. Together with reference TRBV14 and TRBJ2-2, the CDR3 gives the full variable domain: EAGVTQFPSHSVIEKGQTVTLRCDPISGHDNLYWYRRVMGKEIKFLLHFVKESKQDESGMPNNRFLAERTGGTYSTLKVQPAELEDSGVYFCASSLGTGVPGELFFGEGSRLTVL.

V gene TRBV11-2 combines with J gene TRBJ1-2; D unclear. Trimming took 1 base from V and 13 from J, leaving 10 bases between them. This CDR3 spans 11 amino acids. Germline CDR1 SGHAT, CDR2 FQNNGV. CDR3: CASSLAPPLTF. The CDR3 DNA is TGTGCCAGCAGCTTAGCCCCCCCTCTCACCTTC.

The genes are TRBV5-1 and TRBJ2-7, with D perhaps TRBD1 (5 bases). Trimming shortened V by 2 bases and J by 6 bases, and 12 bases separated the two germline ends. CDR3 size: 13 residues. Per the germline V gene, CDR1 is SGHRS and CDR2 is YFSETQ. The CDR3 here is CASSLQDKSEQYF. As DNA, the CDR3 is TGCGCCAGCAGCTTACAGGACAAAAGCGAGCAGTACTTC.

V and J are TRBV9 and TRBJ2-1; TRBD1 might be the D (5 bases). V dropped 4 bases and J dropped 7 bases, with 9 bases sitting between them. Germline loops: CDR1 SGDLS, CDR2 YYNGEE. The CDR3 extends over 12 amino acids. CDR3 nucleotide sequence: TGTGCCAGCAGCCAGGGTAGGAATGAGCAGTTCTTC. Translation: CASSQGRNEQFF. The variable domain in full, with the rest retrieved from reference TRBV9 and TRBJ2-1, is DSGVTQTPKHLITATGQRVTLRCSPRSGDLSVYWYQQSLDQGLQFLIQYYNGEERAKGNILERFSAQQFPDLHSELNLSSLELGDSALYFCASSQGRNEQFFGPGTRLTVL.

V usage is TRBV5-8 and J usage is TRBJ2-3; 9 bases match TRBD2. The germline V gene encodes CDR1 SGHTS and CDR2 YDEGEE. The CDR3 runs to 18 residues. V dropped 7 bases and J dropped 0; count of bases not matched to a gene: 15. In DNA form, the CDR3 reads TGTGCCAGCCCGGCCTTGGGGCTAGCGGGGTCTAGCACAGATACGCAGTATTTT. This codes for CASPALGLAGSSTDTQYF.

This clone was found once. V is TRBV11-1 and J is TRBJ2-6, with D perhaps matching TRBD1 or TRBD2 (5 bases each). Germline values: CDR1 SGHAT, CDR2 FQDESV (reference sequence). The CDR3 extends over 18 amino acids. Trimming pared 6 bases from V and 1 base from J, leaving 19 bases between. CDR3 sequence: CASSQTGTVFSGANVLTF. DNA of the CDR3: TGTGCCAGCAGTCAGACCGGGACCGTCTTTTCTGGGGCCAACGTCCTGACTTTC.

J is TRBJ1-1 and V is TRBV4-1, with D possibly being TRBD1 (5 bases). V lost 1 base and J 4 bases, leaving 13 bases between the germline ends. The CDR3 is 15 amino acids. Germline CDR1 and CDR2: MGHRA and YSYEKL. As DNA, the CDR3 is TGCGCCAGCAGCCAAGCCGACAGAAGCGGCACTGAAGCTTTCTTT. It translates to CASSQADRSGTEAFF.

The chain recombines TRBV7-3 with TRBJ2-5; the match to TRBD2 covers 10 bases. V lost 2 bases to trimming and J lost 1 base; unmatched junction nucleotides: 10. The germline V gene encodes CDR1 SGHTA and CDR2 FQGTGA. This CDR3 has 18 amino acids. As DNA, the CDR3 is TGTGCCAGCAGCTTAGGAGTGAGCGGGAGGGGCGGCCAAGAGACCCAGTACTTC. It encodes CASSLGVSGRGGQETQYF.